This T cell receptor (beta chain) was captured in a study of blood T cell repertoires in COVID-19. Background on the study: From the United States, Italy and Spain came samples of acute and convalescent COVID-19. PBMCs, B-cell-depleted T cells, or T cells were the source of the cDNA or gDNA that made up the material.

Followed over time, Seattle patients had been enrolled while infection was active. Clones were read by immunoSEQ multiplex PCR, and TCRdb kept only the in-frame ones, dropping some. Here the sample spans 410,000 or so clones, about 91% being singletons. This CDR3 region has 13 residues. Trimming shortened V by 3 bases and J by 5 bases, and 8 bases separated the two germline ends. The germline CDR1 and CDR2 sequences are MNHEY and SMNVEV (reference sequence). The TCR sequence derives from a woman between 40 and 55 years old with COVID-19, enrolled during active disease. The chain uses TRBV27 and TRBJ1-5; D is unclear. Source material: peripheral blood. In nucleotides, the CDR3 is TGTGCCAGCAGTTTGGTGGAGGATCAGCCCCAGCATTTT. Translating it yields CASSLVEDQPQHF.